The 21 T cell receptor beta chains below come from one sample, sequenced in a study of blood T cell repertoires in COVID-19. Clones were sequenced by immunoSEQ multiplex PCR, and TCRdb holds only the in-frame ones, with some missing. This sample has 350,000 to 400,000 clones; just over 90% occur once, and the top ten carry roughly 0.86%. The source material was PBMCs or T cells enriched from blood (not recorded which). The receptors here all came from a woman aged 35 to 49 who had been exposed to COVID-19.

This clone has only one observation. The CDR3, as DNA: TGTGCCAGCAGTCCGACAGGGGTTACCTATGGCTACACCTTC. It encodes CASSPTGVTYGYTF. The V call is TRBV6-5, the J call TRBJ1-2; 8 bases line up with TRBD1. CDR1 is MNHEY and CDR2 is SVGAGI in the germline V gene. The J segment lost 4 bases and the V segment lost 5 bases, leaving 6 bases of the junction unmatched. This CDR3 has 14 amino acids.

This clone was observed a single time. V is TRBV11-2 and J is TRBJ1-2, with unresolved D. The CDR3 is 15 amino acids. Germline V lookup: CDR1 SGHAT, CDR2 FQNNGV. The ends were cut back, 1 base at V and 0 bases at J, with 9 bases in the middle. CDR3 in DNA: TGTGCCAGCAGCTTAGTACAGAGAGCTAACTATGGCTACACCTTC. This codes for CASSLVQRANYGYTF.

The CDR3 nucleotides are TGTGCCAGCTCACCCAAAGCGGGGCTGGTCTATGGCTACACCTTC. Encoded protein: CASSPKAGLVYGYTF. The genes are TRBV18 and TRBJ1-2, with D perhaps matching TRBD1 (5 bases). Trimming left V 3 bases short and J 4 bases short, with 15 bases between. The CDR3 is made up of 15 amino acids. Germline V lookup: CDR1 KGHSH, CDR2 LQKENI.

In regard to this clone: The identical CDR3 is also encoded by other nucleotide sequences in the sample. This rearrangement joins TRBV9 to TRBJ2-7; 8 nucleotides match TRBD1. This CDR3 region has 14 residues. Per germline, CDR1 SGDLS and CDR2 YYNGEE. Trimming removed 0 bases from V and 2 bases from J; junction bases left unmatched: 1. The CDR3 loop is CASSVGQGPYEQYF. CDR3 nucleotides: TGTGCCAGCAGCGTAGGACAGGGGCCCTACGAGCAGTACTTC.

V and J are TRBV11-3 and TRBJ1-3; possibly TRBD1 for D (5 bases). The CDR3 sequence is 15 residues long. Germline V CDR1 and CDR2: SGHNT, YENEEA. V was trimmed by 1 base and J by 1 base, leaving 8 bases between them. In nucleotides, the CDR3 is TGTGCCAGCAGCTTAGCTACAGGTTCTGGAAACACCATATATTTT. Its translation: CASSLATGSGNTIYF.

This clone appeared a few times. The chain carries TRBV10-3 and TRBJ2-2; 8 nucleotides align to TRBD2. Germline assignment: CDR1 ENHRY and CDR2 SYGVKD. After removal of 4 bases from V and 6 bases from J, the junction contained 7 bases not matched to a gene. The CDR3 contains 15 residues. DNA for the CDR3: TGTGCCATCAGTGCGTCGGGGGGGCACGCCGGGGAGCTGTTTTTT. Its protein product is CAISASGGHAGELFF.

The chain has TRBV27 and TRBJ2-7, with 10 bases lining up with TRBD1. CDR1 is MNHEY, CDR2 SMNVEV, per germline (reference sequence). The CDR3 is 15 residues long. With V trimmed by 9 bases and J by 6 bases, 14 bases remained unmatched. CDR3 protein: CASLGRGQGMLEQYF. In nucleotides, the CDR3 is TGTGCCAGTCTTGGGCGGGGACAGGGGATGCTCGAGCAGTACTTC.

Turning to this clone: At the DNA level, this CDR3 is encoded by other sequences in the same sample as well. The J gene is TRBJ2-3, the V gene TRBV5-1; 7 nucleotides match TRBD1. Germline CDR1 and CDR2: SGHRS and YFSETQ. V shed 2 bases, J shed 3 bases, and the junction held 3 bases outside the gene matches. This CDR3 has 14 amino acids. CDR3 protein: CASSLGGGTDTQYF. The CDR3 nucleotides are TGCGCCAGCAGCTTAGGGGGCGGGACAGATACGCAGTATTTT.

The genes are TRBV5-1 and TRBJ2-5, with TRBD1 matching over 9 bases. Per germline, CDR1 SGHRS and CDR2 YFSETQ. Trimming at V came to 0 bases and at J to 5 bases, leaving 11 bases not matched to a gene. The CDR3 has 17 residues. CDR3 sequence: CASSLVPPGQGGETQYF. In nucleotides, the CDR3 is TGCGCCAGCAGCTTGGTCCCCCCGGGACAGGGAGGCGAGACCCAGTACTTC.

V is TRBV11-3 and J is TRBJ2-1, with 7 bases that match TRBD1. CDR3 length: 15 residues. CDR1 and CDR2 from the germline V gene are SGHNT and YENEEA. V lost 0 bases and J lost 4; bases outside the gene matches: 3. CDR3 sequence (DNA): TGTGCCAGCAGCTTAGATCCGGGACAGTACAATGAGCAGTTCTTC. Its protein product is CASSLDPGQYNEQFF.

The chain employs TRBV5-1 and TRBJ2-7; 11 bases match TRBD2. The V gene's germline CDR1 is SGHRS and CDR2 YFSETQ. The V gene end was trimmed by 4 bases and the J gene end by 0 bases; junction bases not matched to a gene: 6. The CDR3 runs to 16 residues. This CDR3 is CASSPSLAGGSYEQYF. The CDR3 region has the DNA TGCGCCAGCAGCCCGTCTCTAGCGGGAGGCTCCTACGAGCAGTACTTC.

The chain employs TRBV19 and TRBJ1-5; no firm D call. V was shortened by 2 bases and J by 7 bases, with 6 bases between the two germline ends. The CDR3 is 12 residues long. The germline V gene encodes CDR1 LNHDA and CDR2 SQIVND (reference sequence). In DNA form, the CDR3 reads TGTGCCAGTAGTATATCGGGGCAGCCCCAGCATTTT. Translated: CASSISGQPQHF.

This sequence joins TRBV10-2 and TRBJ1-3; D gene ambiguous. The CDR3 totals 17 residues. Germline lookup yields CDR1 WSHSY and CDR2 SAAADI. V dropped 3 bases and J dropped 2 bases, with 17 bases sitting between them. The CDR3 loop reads CASSDLPSRWAGNTIYF. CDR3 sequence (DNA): TGCGCCAGCAGTGACCTCCCTAGCAGGTGGGCTGGAAACACCATATATTTT.

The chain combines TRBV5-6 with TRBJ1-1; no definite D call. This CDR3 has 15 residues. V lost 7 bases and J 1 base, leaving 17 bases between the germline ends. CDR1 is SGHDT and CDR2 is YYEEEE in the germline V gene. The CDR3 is CASFLVPSGNTEAFF. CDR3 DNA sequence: TGTGCCAGCTTCCTAGTCCCTTCGGGGAACACTGAAGCTTTCTTT.

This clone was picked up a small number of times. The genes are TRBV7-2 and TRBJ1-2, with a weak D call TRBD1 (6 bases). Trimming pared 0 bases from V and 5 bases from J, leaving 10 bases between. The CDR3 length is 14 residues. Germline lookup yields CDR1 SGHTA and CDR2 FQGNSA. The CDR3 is CASSLATGIYGYTF. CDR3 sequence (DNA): TGTGCCAGCAGCTTAGCGACAGGAATATATGGCTACACCTTC. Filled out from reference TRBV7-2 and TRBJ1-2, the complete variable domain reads GAGVSQSPSNKVTEKGKDVELRCDPISGHTALYWYRQSLGQGLEFLIYFQGNSAPDKSGLPSDRFSAERTGGSVSTLTIQRTQQEDSAVYLCASSLATGIYGYTFGSGTRLTVV.

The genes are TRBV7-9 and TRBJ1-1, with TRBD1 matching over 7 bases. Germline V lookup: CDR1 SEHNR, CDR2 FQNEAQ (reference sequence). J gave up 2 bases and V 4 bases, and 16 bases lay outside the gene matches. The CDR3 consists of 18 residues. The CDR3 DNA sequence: TGTGCCAGCAGCTCCCCCTTTGCCAAGGGGACAGTTAACACTGAAGCTTTCTTT. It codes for CASSSPFAKGTVNTEAFF.

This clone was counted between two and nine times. The CDR3 sequence is CASSYSGRGSAFF. The CDR3 DNA reads as TGTGCCAGCAGTTACTCTGGCAGGGGGTCTGCTTTCTTT. The gene calls are TRBV6-5 and TRBJ1-1, with 7 nucleotides matching TRBD1. In germline, CDR1 is MNHEY, CDR2 SVGAGI. With 0 bases clipped from V and 11 bases from J, the junction kept 6 bases outside the gene matches. The length of the CDR3 is 13 residues.

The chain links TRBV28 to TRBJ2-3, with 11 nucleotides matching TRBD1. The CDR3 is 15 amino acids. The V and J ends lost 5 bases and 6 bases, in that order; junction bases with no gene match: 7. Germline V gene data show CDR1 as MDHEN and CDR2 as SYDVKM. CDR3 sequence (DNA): TGTGCCAGCAGTCCCGGGACAGGGGGAAGGGATACGCAGTATTTT. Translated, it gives CASSPGTGGRDTQYF.

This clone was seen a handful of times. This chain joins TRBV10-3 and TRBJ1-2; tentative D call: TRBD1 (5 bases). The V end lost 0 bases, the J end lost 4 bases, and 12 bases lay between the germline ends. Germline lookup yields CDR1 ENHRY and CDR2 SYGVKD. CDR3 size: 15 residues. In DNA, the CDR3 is TGTGCCATCAGTGAGTCGGCGGGGGGAGGCTATGGCTACACCTTC. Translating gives CAISESAGGGYGYTF.

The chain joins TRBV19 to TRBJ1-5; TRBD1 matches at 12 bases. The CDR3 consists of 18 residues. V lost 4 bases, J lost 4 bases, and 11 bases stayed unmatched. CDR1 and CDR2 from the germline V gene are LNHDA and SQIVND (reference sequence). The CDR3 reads CASSTRDRGRVINQPQHF. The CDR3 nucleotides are TGTGCCAGTAGTACAAGGGACAGGGGGCGCGTAATAAATCAGCCCCAGCATTTT.

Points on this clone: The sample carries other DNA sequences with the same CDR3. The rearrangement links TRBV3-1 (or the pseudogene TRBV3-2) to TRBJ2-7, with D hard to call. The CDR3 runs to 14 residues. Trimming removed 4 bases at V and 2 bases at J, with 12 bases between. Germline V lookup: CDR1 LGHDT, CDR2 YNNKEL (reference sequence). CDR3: CASSPPDKTYEQYF. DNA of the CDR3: TGTGCCAGCAGCCCCCCCGACAAGACCTACGAGCAGTACTTC.